This entry lists 32 T cell receptor beta chains sequenced from one sample in a study of graft-versus-host responses after intestinal transplantation. TCRdb keeps only in-frame clones here, not all; method: immunoSEQ multiplex PCR. The profile shows 90,000 to 130,000 clones, roughly 93% of them singletons. No cognate antigen is known for these TCRs. The input for sequencing was unstimulated CD8+ T cells sorted from spleen or lymph node cells, taken before intestinal transplant. All receptors derive from a human donor who received an intestinal transplant.

The chain combines TRBV6-5 with TRBJ2-7, with 10 bases aligning to TRBD1. The CDR3 covers 16 residues. Germline V CDR1 and CDR2: MNHEY, SVGAGI. The junction had 8 bases not matched to a gene; V was cut back by 4 bases and J by 2 bases. The CDR3 DNA follows: TGTGCCAGCAGTTTGTCCGGGACAGGGGATGCCTACGAGCAGTACTTC. It encodes CASSLSGTGDAYEQYF.

The genes are TRBV19 and TRBJ1-3, with D hard to call. The CDR3 covers 13 residues. CDR1 and CDR2 from the germline V gene are LNHDA and SQIVND (reference sequence). The V end lost 10 bases, the J end lost 2 bases, and 12 bases lay between the germline ends. CDR3 DNA: TGTGCCACCCTCGGCGATACTGGAAACACCATATATTTT. It codes for CATLGDTGNTIYF.

The chain recombines TRBV27 with TRBJ2-3, with D unresolved. Looked up from germline, CDR1 is MNHEY and CDR2 is SMNVEV (reference sequence). With 7 bases removed from V and 0 bases from J, the gap between germline ends came to 11 bases. The CDR3 contains 14 residues. The CDR3 coding sequence is TGTGCCAGCACCCCCGTCGTTAGCACAGATACGCAGTATTTT. As protein: CASTPVVSTDTQYF.

J is TRBJ2-7 and V is TRBV9; D not certain. The CDR3 is 14 residues long. CDR1 and CDR2 from the germline V gene are SGDLS and YYNGEE. Deletions cut 1 base from V and 0 bases from J, with 8 bases between. CDR3: CASSVSDSSYEQYF. For the CDR3, the DNA is TGTGCCAGCAGCGTAAGCGATAGCTCCTACGAGCAGTACTTC.

The chain is built from TRBV14 and TRBJ2-3, with a weak D call TRBD2 (5 bases). The CDR3 runs 16 residues. Germline V gene lookup returns CDR1 SGHDN and CDR2 FVKESK. V was pared by 1 base and J by 3 bases, with 14 bases between. The CDR3 DNA reads as TGTGCCAGCAGCCAAGCTCTGGCGAGACTAACAGATACGCAGTATTTT. Encoded protein: CASSQALARLTDTQYF.

The chain employs TRBV19 and TRBJ1-3; D is ambiguous. Germline assignment: CDR1 LNHDA and CDR2 SQIVND (reference sequence). The CDR3 is 15 amino acids. V lost 3 bases and J 4 bases, leaving 13 bases between the germline ends. CDR3 sequence reads: CASSIGVGFGNTIYF. DNA of the CDR3: TGTGCCAGTAGTATTGGGGTGGGATTCGGAAACACCATATATTTT.

The V call is TRBV7-9, the J call TRBJ2-5; D is undetermined. This CDR3 region has 13 residues. CDR1 SEHNR and CDR2 FQNEAQ come from the germline V gene (reference sequence). V gave up 5 bases and J gave up 1 base, with 8 bases separating them. The CDR3 sequence: CASSPDPQETQYF. CDR3 DNA: TGTGCCAGCAGCCCCGACCCCCAAGAGACCCAGTACTTC. The full variable domain, completed using reference TRBV7-9 and TRBJ2-5, is DTGVSQNPRHKITKRGQNVTFRCDPISEHNRLYWYRQTLGQGPEFLTYFQNEAQLEKSRLLSDRFSAERPKGSFSTLEIQRTEQGDSAMYLCASSPDPQETQYFGPGTRLLVL.

This clone has only one observation. The genes are TRBV11-3 and TRBJ2-7; TRBD1 agrees at 10 bases. CDR1 is SGHNT, CDR2 YENEEA, per germline. The CDR3 is 15 residues long. J lost 5 bases, V lost 1 base, and 5 bases had no gene match. CDR3 protein: CASSLVGDRGDEQYF. The CDR3 bases are TGTGCCAGCAGCTTAGTCGGGGACAGGGGCGACGAGCAGTACTTC.

The chain is built from TRBV28 and TRBJ2-3; 7 bases line up with TRBD2. The germline V gene has CDR1 MDHEN and CDR2 SYDVKM. The trim removed 3 bases at V and 3 bases at J, leaving 3 bases unmatched. The CDR3 contains 14 residues. CDR3 protein: CASSFVAGTDTQYF. The DNA of the CDR3 is TGTGCCAGCAGTTTCGTAGCGGGTACAGATACGCAGTATTTT.

This sequence joins TRBV25-1 and TRBJ2-1, with 8 bases matching TRBD1. CDR1 MGHDK and CDR2 SYGVNS come from the germline V gene. V dropped 6 bases and J dropped 2; count of bases not matched to a gene: 6. The length of the CDR3 is 15 residues. CDR3 sequence: CASSPGQGPYNEQFF. In nucleotides, the CDR3 is TGTGCCAGCAGCCCCGGACAGGGTCCCTACAATGAGCAGTTCTTC.

V and J are TRBV5-6 and TRBJ2-7; 9 bases match TRBD2. There are 14 residues in the CDR3. After removal of 3 bases from V and 4 bases from J, the junction contained 5 bases not matched to a gene. CDR1 and CDR2 from the germline V gene are SGHDT and YYEEEE. CDR3 sequence: CASSSQTSGYEQYF. DNA of the CDR3: TGTGCCAGCAGCTCCCAGACTAGCGGTTACGAGCAGTACTTC. The entire variable domain, with the rest obtained from reference TRBV5-6 and TRBJ2-7, is as follows: DAGVTQSPTHLIKTRGQQVTLRCSPKSGHDTVSWYQQALGQGPQFIFQYYEEEERQRGNFPDRFSGHQFPNYSSELNVNALLLGDSALYLCASSSQTSGYEQYFGPGTRLTVT.

Here the CDR3 reads CASSVAGSSYNEQFF. Here the CDR3 DNA reads TGTGCCAGCAGTGTAGCGGGTAGCTCCTACAATGAGCAGTTCTTC. The J gene is TRBJ2-1, the V gene TRBV6-1; 7 bases match TRBD2. The length of the CDR3 is 15 residues. J was trimmed by 0 bases and V by 4 bases; bases with no gene match: 3. Germline values: CDR1 MNHNS, CDR2 SASEGT.

The J gene is TRBJ2-3, the V gene TRBV29-1; TRBD2 matches 12 bases. The length of the CDR3 is 16 residues. Trimming at V came to 1 base and at J to 6 bases, leaving 8 bases not matched to a gene. CDR1 SQVTM and CDR2 ANQGSEA come from the germline V gene. In DNA form, the CDR3 reads TGCAGCGTTGAAGGGCTAGCGGGAGGGACGAGGGATACGCAGTATTTT. It is translated as CSVEGLAGGTRDTQYF.

This rearrangement joins TRBV18 to TRBJ2-2, with 7 positions matching TRBD2. The trim removed 3 bases at V and 5 bases at J, leaving 9 bases unmatched. CDR3 length equals 16 residues. The V gene's germline CDR1 is KGHSH and CDR2 LQKENI. The CDR3 region has the DNA TGTGCCAGCTCACCGGCCCGGACTAGAAGAACCGGGGAGCTGTTTTTT. Protein sequence: CASSPARTRRTGELFF.

The chain is built from TRBV13 and TRBJ2-3; 9 bases align to TRBD1. Germline V gene lookup returns CDR1 PRHDT and CDR2 FYEKMQ (reference sequence). CDR3 length equals 18 residues. V was pared by 4 bases and J by 5 bases, with 16 bases of the junction left unmatched. This chain's CDR3 is CASSSTTGQGGVKDTQYF. CDR3 DNA sequence: TGTGCCAGCAGCTCAACCACGGGACAGGGAGGAGTAAAAGATACGCAGTATTTT.

This chain joins TRBV6-5 and TRBJ1-2; 8 bases are a match to TRBD1. Germline loops: CDR1 MNHEY, CDR2 SVGAGI. The CDR3 spans 13 residues. Trimming cost V 5 bases and J 4 bases; bases outside gene matches: 3. For the CDR3, the DNA is TGTGCCAGCAGTCACGACAGGGGCTATGGCTACACCTTC. As protein: CASSHDRGYGYTF.

The chain joins TRBV9 to TRBJ1-5; 7 bases map to TRBD1. V was clipped by 4 bases and J by 2 bases; unmatched bases: 3. The CDR3 sequence is 14 residues long. Germline V CDR1 and CDR2: SGDLS, YYNGEE. In DNA, the CDR3 is TGTGCCAGCAGCCCCACAGGGGGCAATCAGCCCCAGCATTTT. Translating gives CASSPTGGNQPQHF.

The chain recombines TRBV4-1 with TRBJ2-3; D gene uncertain. The CDR3 sequence is 14 residues long. Germline V gene lookup returns CDR1 MGHRA and CDR2 YSYEKL. Trimming stripped 0 bases from V and 9 bases from J, with 13 bases between. CDR3 nucleotides: TGCGCCAGCAGCCAAGAGACAAACTTGGGGACGCAGTATTTT. Translating gives CASSQETNLGTQYF.

This chain connects TRBV7-3 to TRBJ2-1; D remains unclear. The germline V gene encodes CDR1 SGHTA and CDR2 FQGTGA. Trimming left V 0 bases short and J 6 bases short, with 6 bases between. The length of the CDR3 is 13 residues. The CDR3 DNA reads TGTGCCAGCAGCTTAACAGGGTCCAATGAGCAGTTCTTC. The encoded protein is CASSLTGSNEQFF.

The chain combines TRBV15 with TRBJ2-5; possible D gene TRBD1, 5 bases. CDR3 length equals 14 residues. The germline CDR1 and CDR2 sequences are LNHNV and YYDKDF (reference sequence). Trimming stripped 0 bases from V and 6 bases from J, with 11 bases between. This chain's CDR3 is CATSRDWAGKTQYF. CDR3 DNA: TGTGCCACCAGCAGAGATTGGGCAGGGAAGACCCAGTACTTC.

V and J are TRBV6-5 and TRBJ2-7; 9 bases align to TRBD1. Germline CDR1 and CDR2: MNHEY and SVGAGI. CDR3 length: 16 amino acids. V gave up 2 bases and J gave up 3 bases; unmatched junction bases: 8. The CDR3 sequence: CASSYTTGGYFYEQYF. Written as DNA, the CDR3 is TGTGCCAGCAGTTACACGACAGGGGGGTATTTCTACGAGCAGTACTTC.

This chain links TRBV7-8 with TRBJ2-1; possible D gene TRBD1, 5 bases. Germline loops: CDR1 SGHVS, CDR2 FQNEAQ. V dropped 5 bases and J dropped 4 bases, with 9 bases sitting between them. CDR3 length: 13 residues. The DNA for the CDR3 is TGTGCCAGCAGCCCAGCAGGGTACAATGAGCAGTTCTTC. It specifies CASSPAGYNEQFF.

The chain links TRBV7-9 to TRBJ2-2, with D hard to call. The V gene's germline CDR1 is SEHNR and CDR2 FQNEAQ (reference sequence). The germline V and J ends were trimmed by 7 bases and 6 bases, with 9 bases remaining between them. The CDR3 totals 12 residues. CDR3 amino acids: CASTPWSGELFF. Written as DNA, the CDR3 is TGTGCCAGCACCCCATGGTCCGGGGAGCTGTTTTTT.

The chain has TRBV9 and TRBJ2-7, with a tentative D call TRBD2 (5 bases). CDR1 SGDLS and CDR2 YYNGEE come from the germline V gene. There are 16 residues in the CDR3. Trimming took 0 bases from V and 4 from J, leaving 17 bases between them. The DNA of the CDR3 is TGTGCCAGCAGCGTAGGGGGAGCCCCGGAACGTTACGAGCAGTACTTC. It is translated as CASSVGGAPERYEQYF.

The chain uses TRBV9 and TRBJ2-2; TRBD1 matches 7 bases. With V trimmed by 3 bases and J by 5 bases, 10 bases remained unmatched. CDR1 is SGDLS and CDR2 is YYNGEE in the germline V gene. This CDR3 contains 16 residues. The CDR3 sequence: CASSGIRQGRTGELFF. The DNA of the CDR3 is TGTGCCAGCAGCGGCATTAGACAGGGAAGAACCGGGGAGCTGTTTTTT.

V is TRBV2 and J is TRBJ2-2, with 14 bases that match TRBD2. The CDR3 is made up of 17 amino acids. The germline gives CDR1 SNHLY, CDR2 FYNNEI. V was pared by 4 bases and J by 7 bases, with 8 bases of the junction left unmatched. For the CDR3, the DNA is TGTGCCAGCAGTGGGGGGACTAGCGGGAGTATCTACGGGGAGCTGTTTTTT. It specifies CASSGGTSGSIYGELFF. Full variable domain (remainder filled in from reference TRBV2 and TRBJ2-2): EPEVTQTPSHQVTQMGQEVILRCVPISNHLYFYWYRQILGQKVEFLVSFYNNEISEKSEIFDDQFSVERPDGSNFTLKIRSTKLEDSAMYFCASSGGTSGSIYGELFFGEGSRLTVL.

The genes are TRBV7-6 and TRBJ1-1, with TRBD1 matching over 7 bases. The CDR3 consists of 14 residues. J gave up 3 bases and V 5 bases, and 6 bases lay outside the gene matches. The V gene's germline CDR1 is SGHVS and CDR2 FNYEAQ. CDR3 bases: TGTGCCAGCAGCCCGGAGGGGACAGACACTGAAGCTTTCTTT. Its protein is CASSPEGTDTEAFF.

The chain employs TRBV29-1 and TRBJ2-1; TRBD2 aligns across 9 bases. CDR3 length: 17 amino acids. Germline V gene data show CDR1 as SQVTM and CDR2 as ANQGSEA. Trimming at V came to 6 bases and at J to 0 bases, leaving 12 bases not matched to a gene. The CDR3 sequence is CSVVPVAGVSSYNEQFF. The CDR3 nucleotides are TGCAGCGTCGTTCCTGTAGCGGGAGTGAGCTCCTACAATGAGCAGTTCTTC.

This chain connects TRBV9 to TRBJ1-5, with TRBD1 matching 9 bases. V trimming: 3 bases; J trimming: 4 bases; junction bases outside the gene matches: 2. Germline-derived CDR1 and CDR2 are SGDLS and YYNGEE. There are 14 residues in the CDR3. DNA for the CDR3: TGTGCCAGCAGCGGGGGACAGGGTAATCAGCCCCAGCATTTT. Amino acid sequence: CASSGGQGNQPQHF.

This clone has a single count. This chain connects TRBV27 to TRBJ1-2; D uncertain. Trimming removed 5 bases at V and 0 bases at J, with 7 bases between. CDR1 and CDR2 (germline): MNHEY, SMNVEV (reference sequence). The CDR3 length is 13 residues. The CDR3 DNA is TGTGCCAGCAGTCAATACGCTAACTATGGCTACACCTTC. It specifies CASSQYANYGYTF.

The chain links TRBV19 to TRBJ2-7; TRBD1 might be the D (5 bases). With 1 base removed from V and 2 bases from J, the gap between germline ends came to 9 bases. CDR3 length equals 14 residues. Germline assignment: CDR1 LNHDA and CDR2 SQIVND (reference sequence). The chain's CDR3 is CASSIGAGTYEQYF. DNA for the CDR3: TGTGCCAGTAGTATAGGAGCAGGGACCTACGAGCAGTACTTC.

This chain uses TRBV27 with TRBJ2-7, with 8 bases matching TRBD2. The CDR3 has 17 amino acids. J gave up 1 base and V 2 bases, and 10 bases lay outside the gene matches. Germline CDR1 MNHEY, CDR2 SMNVEV (reference sequence). The CDR3 spells CASSLRLAGYVSYEQYF. For the CDR3, the DNA is TGTGCCAGCAGTTTAAGGTTAGCGGGATATGTTTCCTACGAGCAGTACTTC.